This T cell receptor beta chain stems from a study of shared clonotypes between healthy human individuals. Study conclusions and caveats: Relative to clonotypes present in all four donors, those not shared had lower generation probabilities.

Profiled with immunoSEQ multiplex PCR; TCRdb holds only in-frame clones, not every one. The sample yields over 2 million clones, over 85% seen once. A word on this clone: Its antigen remains unidentified.

The V and J ends lost 8 bases and 0 bases respectively, with 13 bases between them. Germline V lookup: CDR1 MNHNS, CDR2 SASEGT. The CDR3 totals 14 residues. This sequence joins TRBV6-1 and TRBJ1-1; the D is unclear. Material: naive CD4+ T cells sorted from blood. Regarding subset: CD45RA+ positively selected. This TCR came from a man between 18 and 29 years old in good health. CDR3 DNA sequence: TGTGCCAGCGGGGAACGAAACATGAACACTGAAGCTTTCTTT. Translation gives CASGERNMNTEAFF.